This T cell receptor (beta chain) was sequenced in a study of blood T cell repertoires in COVID-19. Study overall: Donors in the United States, Italy and Spain gave samples during acute or convalescent COVID-19.

Here immunoSEQ multiplex PCR was the method, and the copy in TCRdb shows in-frame clones only, minus some. The table includes 55,000 or so clones, 65% to 80% detected once. The CDR3 length is 12 residues. The germline V gene encodes CDR1 MNHEY and CDR2 SMNVEV (reference sequence). V was shortened by 6 bases and J by 6 bases, with 11 bases between the two germline ends. The gene calls are TRBV27 and TRBJ1-2; tentative D call: TRBD1 (6 bases). The sequence came from a young man with COVID-19, enrolled during active disease. What was sequenced was peripheral blood. The CDR3 loop reads CASSNRVNGYTF. The CDR3 nucleotides are TGTGCCAGCAGCAACAGGGTGAATGGCTACACCTTC.